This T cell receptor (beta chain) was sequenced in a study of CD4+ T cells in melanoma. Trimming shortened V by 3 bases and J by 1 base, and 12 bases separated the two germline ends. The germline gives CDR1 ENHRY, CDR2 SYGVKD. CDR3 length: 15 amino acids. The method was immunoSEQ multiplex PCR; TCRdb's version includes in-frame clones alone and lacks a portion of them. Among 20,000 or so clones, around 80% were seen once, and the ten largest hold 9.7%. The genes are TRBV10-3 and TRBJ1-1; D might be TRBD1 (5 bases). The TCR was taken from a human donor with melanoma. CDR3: CAISEPGRWNTEAFF. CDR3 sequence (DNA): TGTGCCATCAGTGAACCGGGACGGTGGAACACTGAAGCTTTCTTT.